This TCR beta chain originates from a study of blood T cell repertoires in COVID-19. Libraries were prepared by immunoSEQ multiplex PCR; TCRdb keeps only in-frame clonotypes and omits some of them. The table lists 280,000 or so clones, 80% to 90% of them singletons. Trimming took 7 bases from V and 2 from J, leaving 14 bases between them. The CDR3 spans 14 residues. In germline, CDR1 is MNHEY, CDR2 SVGAGI. Source material: peripheral blood. The gene calls are TRBV6-5 and TRBJ1-2, with D perhaps matching TRBD1 (5 bases). The source of this sequence is a woman between 50 and 59 years old who had recovered from COVID-19. CDR3 residues: CASTDQGGNYGYTF. The CDR3 nucleotides read TGTGCCAGCACCGACCAGGGAGGAAACTATGGCTACACCTTC.